The 22 T cell receptor beta chains below were found in one sample sequenced in a study of blood T cell repertoires in COVID-19. Using immunoSEQ multiplex PCR, the repertoire was profiled, and TCRdb retains in-frame clones only, with some absent. The sample has about 200,000 clones; 75% to 85% are singletons. The sequenced sample consisted of peripheral blood. The receptors stem from an elderly woman with COVID-19, enrolled during active disease.

The rearrangement joins TRBV9 to TRBJ1-1; D call uncertain. The CDR3 loop spans 15 amino acids. The germline V and J ends were trimmed by 2 bases and 2 bases, with 13 bases remaining between them. Per germline, CDR1 SGDLS and CDR2 YYNGEE. The CDR3 region has the DNA TGTGCCAGCAGCGTTCAAGGAGGATTTAACACTGAAGCTTTCTTT. It encodes CASSVQGGFNTEAFF.

In this sample, this clone turned up a few times. The chain uses TRBV6-2 or TRBV6-3 and TRBJ1-5; TRBD1 aligns across 8 bases. CDR1 and CDR2 from the germline V gene are MNHEY and SVGEGT. This CDR3 has 16 amino acids. V shed 4 bases, J shed 2 bases, and the junction held 7 bases outside the gene matches. The CDR3 DNA reads TGTGCCAGCAGTTTCCCGAACAGGGGGGGCAATCAGCCCCAGCATTTT. Its protein product is CASSFPNRGGNQPQHF.

This clone appeared a few times. This chain joins TRBV18 and TRBJ1-3; 8 bases agree with TRBD1. The V segment lost 2 bases and the J segment 5 bases; nucleotides outside the gene matches: 5. The CDR3 spans 15 residues. From germline, CDR1 is KGHSH and CDR2 LQKENI. The CDR3 here is CASSPSQGARNTIYF. The CDR3, as DNA: TGTGCCAGCTCACCAAGCCAGGGGGCTCGAAACACCATATATTTT. The variable domain in full, with the rest retrieved from reference TRBV18 and TRBJ1-3, is NAGVMQNPRHLVRRRGQEARLRCSPMKGHSHVYWYRQLPEEGLKFMVYLQKENIIDESGMPKERFSAEFPKEGPSILRIQQVVRGDSAAYFCASSPSQGARNTIYFGEGSWLTVV.

The chain recombines TRBV11-2 with TRBJ1-1; no clear D. The length of the CDR3 is 13 residues. The germline V gene has CDR1 SGHAT and CDR2 FQNNGV. V lost 6 bases and J lost 2, with 10 bases in between. The CDR3 bases are TGTGCCAGCAGGTATGGACTCAACACTGAAGCTTTCTTT. Translation gives CASRYGLNTEAFF.

The chain recombines TRBV5-1 with TRBJ2-3; TRBD2 matches 8 bases. V was clipped by 0 bases and J by 2 bases; unmatched bases: 5. The CDR3 spans 16 residues. Germline CDR1 reads SGHRS; CDR2 reads YFSETQ. DNA for the CDR3: TGCGCCAGCAGCTTGGGACTAGCGTTTTCCACAGATACGCAGTATTTT. Protein product: CASSLGLAFSTDTQYF. Based on the CDR3 plus reference TRBV5-1 and TRBJ2-3, the full variable domain is KAGVTQTPRYLIKTRGQQVTLSCSPISGHRSVSWYQQTPGQGLQFLFEYFSETQRNKGNFPGRFSGRQFSNSRSEMNVSTLELGDSALYLCASSLGLAFSTDTQYFGPGTRLTVL.

This clone occurred a few times. The rearrangement links TRBV6-1 to TRBJ2-4; 9 bases match TRBD2. The germline V gene encodes CDR1 MNHNS and CDR2 SASEGT. Trimming took 1 base from V and 15 from J; bases not matched to a gene: 13. The CDR3 is 15 amino acids. The CDR3 spells CASSEVEGGRAFLYF. As DNA, the CDR3 is TGTGCCAGCAGTGAAGTAGAGGGCGGGAGGGCCTTCTTGTACTTC.

This clone appeared once. The genes are TRBV6-5 and TRBJ1-1; TRBD1 is a possible D gene (5 bases). V was cut by 5 bases and J by 8 bases, with 18 bases left in between. The CDR3 has 14 residues. In germline, CDR1 is MNHEY, CDR2 SVGAGI. The CDR3 loop is CASSPPQRGMEAFF. In DNA, the CDR3 is TGTGCCAGCAGTCCACCTCAAAGGGGCATGGAAGCTTTCTTT.

This sequence joins TRBV4-2 and TRBJ2-2, with a weak D call TRBD1 (5 bases). This CDR3 contains 15 residues. Germline V gene data show CDR1 as LGHNA and CDR2 as YNFKEQ. Trimming cost V 0 bases and J 1 base, with 6 bases left between them. CDR3 sequence (DNA): TGTGCCAGCAGCCAAGATAGGGGGAACACCGGGGAGCTGTTTTTT. Its translation is CASSQDRGNTGELFF.

V gene TRBV7-9 combines with J gene TRBJ1-6, with 7 bases lining up with TRBD1. V lost 5 bases, J lost 0 bases, and 4 bases stayed unmatched. CDR1 SEHNR and CDR2 FQNEAQ come from the germline V gene (reference sequence). The CDR3 runs 16 residues. The DNA for the CDR3 is TGTGCCAGCAGCCTGGGACAGAGCTCCTATAATTCACCCCTCCACTTT. Translated, it gives CASSLGQSSYNSPLHF.

This clone was picked up one time. J is TRBJ2-3 and V is TRBV21-1; TRBD1, the table's D call, was not compared with the DNA. TRBV21-1 counts as a pseudogene. The CDR3 runs to 15 residues. CDR3 sequence reads: CASSKMAGCRDTQYF. The CDR3 nucleotides are TGTGCCAGCAGCAAAATGGCAGGGTGTCGGGATACGCAGTATTTT.

The chain couples TRBV19 to TRBJ2-1, with TRBD2 as a possible D gene (5 bases). The germline V gene has CDR1 LNHDA and CDR2 SQIVND (reference sequence). This CDR3 comprises 15 residues. The V end lost 2 bases, the J end lost 1 base, and 9 bases lay between the germline ends. CDR3 nucleotide sequence: TGTGCCAGTAGTATAACTACTAGTTCCTACAATGAGCAGTTCTTC. This encodes CASSITTSSYNEQFF.

This CDR3 is CASSQGWQPQHF. The CDR3 DNA reads as TGTGCCAGCAGCCAGGGGTGGCAGCCCCAGCATTTT. The chain combines TRBV12-3 or TRBV12-4 with TRBJ1-5; D is possibly TRBD1 (6 bases). The CDR3 has 12 amino acids. Trimming removed 6 bases at V and 7 bases at J, with 10 bases between.

This clone was counted only a few times. The V call is TRBV24-1, the J call TRBJ1-5; the match to TRBD1 covers 8 bases. Trimming removed 2 bases from V and 7 bases from J; junction bases left unmatched: 3. The CDR3 covers 14 residues. The germline gives CDR1 KGHDR, CDR2 SFDVKD. CDR3 in DNA: TGTGCCACCAGTGATTACAGGGGGGAACAGCCCCAGCATTTT. Residues: CATSDYRGEQPQHF.

The chain carries TRBV20-1 and TRBJ1-2; 8 bases align to TRBD1. Looked up from germline, CDR1 is DFQATT and CDR2 is SNEGSKA (reference sequence). The CDR3 length is 14 residues. J lost 5 bases, V lost 3 bases, and 8 bases had no gene match. For the CDR3, the DNA is TGCAGTGCTAGTAGGGGACAGGCACGATATGGCTACACCTTC. This gives the protein CSASRGQARYGYTF.

This rearrangement joins TRBV23-1 to TRBJ2-3; 9 positions match TRBD1. TRBV23-1 is flagged as an ORF with uncertain function. The CDR3 loop spans 17 amino acids. With V trimmed by 4 bases and J by 2 bases, 10 bases remained unmatched. The CDR3 sequence is CASSRDRVVRNTDTQYF. The CDR3 nucleotides read TGCGCCAGCAGTCGGGACAGGGTGGTACGGAACACAGATACGCAGTATTTT.

The chain combines TRBV6-5 with TRBJ2-1; 7 positions agree with TRBD2. The CDR3 runs 14 residues. V lost 6 bases to trimming and J lost 7 bases; unmatched junction nucleotides: 9. Germline lookup yields CDR1 MNHEY and CDR2 SVGAGI. The CDR3 nucleotides are TGTGCCAGCAGCTTAAGCGGGGCCGGAAATGAGCAGTTCTTC. It yields the protein CASSLSGAGNEQFF.

The rearrangement links TRBV18 to TRBJ2-7, with no clear D. Between the trimmed V and J ends, which lost 5 bases and 4 bases, there was a span of 6 bases. The germline CDR1 and CDR2 sequences are KGHSH and LQKENI. The CDR3 runs to 11 residues. In nucleotides, the CDR3 is TGTGCCAGCTCATCGACTTACGAGCAGTACTTC. It encodes CASSSTYEQYF.

J is TRBJ1-2 and V is TRBV18, with 8 bases that match TRBD1. Germline CDR1 and CDR2: KGHSH and LQKENI. V trimming: 3 bases; J trimming: 3 bases; junction bases outside the gene matches: 6. This CDR3 spans 15 amino acids. Here the CDR3 reads CASSPLTGGDYGYTF. The CDR3 DNA follows: TGTGCCAGCTCACCCCTTACAGGGGGTGACTATGGCTACACCTTC.

This clone has a single count. The rearrangement links TRBV9 to TRBJ2-1; D may be TRBD2 (5 bases). From germline, CDR1 is SGDLS and CDR2 YYNGEE. With 4 bases removed from V and 7 bases from J, the gap between germline ends came to 18 bases. The CDR3 loop spans 15 amino acids. The CDR3 reads CASSRGDPLRNEQFF. For the CDR3, the DNA is TGTGCCAGCAGCCGGGGTGACCCGCTCAGGAATGAGCAGTTCTTC.

This chain uses TRBV7-9 with TRBJ1-2; TRBD1 matches 9 bases. Germline-derived CDR1 and CDR2 are SEHNR and FQNEAQ (reference sequence). The CDR3 runs 15 residues. Trimming took 5 bases from V and 6 from J; bases not matched to a gene: 10. The CDR3, as DNA: TGTGCCAGCAGCGTTTCCGGGACAGGGAGGCATGGCTACACCTTC. Translation: CASSVSGTGRHGYTF.

This chain connects TRBV11-2 to TRBJ1-3; D gene unclear. Per the germline V gene, CDR1 is SGHAT and CDR2 is FQNNGV. V was trimmed by 7 bases and J by 0 bases, leaving 10 bases between them. The CDR3 loop spans 14 amino acids. The chain's CDR3 is CASTPGSSGNTIYF. The CDR3 nucleotides are TGTGCCAGCACCCCTGGGAGCTCTGGAAACACCATATATTTT. Drawing the rest from reference TRBV11-2 and TRBJ1-3, the complete variable domain is EAGVAQSPRYKIIEKRQSVAFWCNPISGHATLYWYQQILGQGPKLLIQFQNNGVVDDSQLPKDRFSAERLKGVDSTLKIQPAKLEDSAVYLCASTPGSSGNTIYFGEGSWLTVV.

This clone was seen only a few times. The chain employs TRBV28 and TRBJ2-2; D is possibly TRBD2 (5 bases). The CDR3 is made up of 16 amino acids. Trimming removed 5 bases at V and 1 base at J, with 14 bases between. Germline V gives CDR1 MDHEN, CDR2 SYDVKM. The CDR3 nucleotides read TGTGCCAGCAGTACCCCCGAGCGGAAGAACACCGGGGAGCTGTTTTTT. Its protein product is CASSTPERKNTGELFF.